These T cell receptor beta chains were read from a single sample in a study of control samples from healthy donors and cancer patients. Using immunoSEQ multiplex PCR, the repertoire was profiled, and TCRdb retains in-frame clones only, with some absent. The table shows 200,000 or so clones, with about 93% occurring only once. The sequenced sample consisted of blood. These receptors were collected from a man aged 50 or older in good health. Each CDR3 is given with its conserved first and last residue. A D gene is named only where the DNA matches it firmly. Part of the rows lack a size; the others show once, few, many or a class for expanded clones.

d_gene	len	abundance	v_gene	j_gene	CDR3nt	CDR3aa
-	13	-	TRBV12-3/TRBV12-4	TRBJ1-3	TGTACCAGCAGTTTAGCTGGCGGAAACACCATATATTTT	CTSSLAGGNTIYF
TRBD1	15	once	TRBV3-1/TRBV3-2	TRBJ1-6	TGTGCCAGCAGCTTATGGGACAGGGAGAATTCACCCCTCCACTTT	CASSLWDRENSPLHF
-	15	-	TRBV6-5	TRBJ2-2	TGTGCCAGCAGTTACATTGGGGGGCAGGGGGGGGAGCTGTTTTTT	CASSYIGGQGGELFF
-	15	-	TRBV5-6	TRBJ2-1	TGTGCCAGCAGCTCCAGACTGGGCTCCTACAATGAGCAGTTCTTC	CASSSRLGSYNEQFF
-	16	-	TRBV7-2	TRBJ1-5	TGTGCCAGCAGCTTAGTGTGGGGTGGGAGCAATCAGCCCCAGCATTTT	CASSLVWGGSNQPQHF
-	14	-	TRBV5-5	TRBJ2-1	TGTGCCAGCAGCCCAAGGGGGGATTCCAATGAGCAGTTCTTC	CASSPRGDSNEQFF
TRBD2	21	-	TRBV5-1	TRBJ2-1	TGCGCCAGCAGCTCGCTCCCGGGTGGGCTAGCGGGGGCCCCTGGTGTCAATGAGCAGTTCTTC	CASSSLPGGLAGAPGVNEQFF
-	11	-	TRBV14	TRBJ1-1	TGTGCCAGCAGCCAAGATGGGTTAGCTTTCTTT	CASSQDGLAFF
TRBD2	17	-	TRBV2	TRBJ2-4	TGTGCCAGCACCCCGGGACTAGCGGGACTAGCCAAAAACATTCAGTACTTC	CASTPGLAGLAKNIQYF
-	13	once	TRBV9	TRBJ1-2	TGTGCCAGCAACAGGGTGGCAGGCTATGGCTACACCTTC	CASNRVAGYGYTF
-	14	-	TRBV4-1	TRBJ2-3	TGCGCCAGCAGCCAAGGGGAGAACACAGATACGCAGTATTTT	CASSQGENTDTQYF
-	12	-	TRBV24-1	TRBJ1-2	TGTGCCACTAGTCCGGCCGAGGGTGGCTACACCTTC	CATSPAEGGYTF
-	14	-	TRBV5-8	TRBJ2-7	TGTGCCAGCAGCCGCGTCAGGGCTTCCTACGAGCAGTACTTC	CASSRVRASYEQYF
-	14	-	TRBV5-4	TRBJ1-2	TGTGCCAGCACCTTGGGTGGAGTTAGTTATGGCTACACCTTC	CASTLGGVSYGYTF
-	15	-	TRBV27	TRBJ1-2	TGTGCCAGCAGTACCGGGACTACTCAGTTCTATGGCTACACCTTC	CASSTGTTQFYGYTF
TRBD1	15	once	TRBV6-1	TRBJ2-2	TGTGCCAGCAGTGAGAGACAGGGGGTAACCGGGGAGCTGTTTTTT	CASSERQGVTGELFF
-	16	-	TRBV11-2	TRBJ1-6	TGTGCCAGCAGCTATAGTGGGGGGCTAGTTAATTCACCCCTCCACTTT	CASSYSGGLVNSPLHF
TRBD1	13	-	TRBV18	TRBJ1-2	TGTGCCAGCTCACCGGGACAGGGGCCTGGCTACACCTTC	CASSPGQGPGYTF
-	13	-	TRBV10-1	TRBJ1-2	TGCGCCAGCAGTGGGGGGGCCGGACGGGGCTACACCTTC	CASSGGAGRGYTF
-	15	once	TRBV6-5	TRBJ1-3	TGTGCCAGCAGCCGAGCGGAGGGGGACGGAAACACCATATATTTT	CASSRAEGDGNTIYF
TRBD1	15	once	TRBV28	TRBJ1-2	TGTGCCAGCAGTGGGGGACAGATAGGCCCGCGGGACTACACCTTC	CASSGGQIGPRDYTF
-	15	-	TRBV7-2	TRBJ1-2	TGTGCCAGCAGCTTAGGAAGACAGTCGGCCTATGGCTACACCTTC	CASSLGRQSAYGYTF
-	11	-	TRBV30	TRBJ2-2	TGTGCCGGATTTACTCCCGGGGAGCTGTTTTTT	CAGFTPGELFF
-	13	-	TRBV28	TRBJ1-1	TGTGCCAGCCCCCAGGGATGGGACACTGAAGCTTTCTTT	CASPQGWDTEAFF
TRBD2	17	-	TRBV3-1/TRBV3-2	TRBJ2-1	TGTGCCAGCAGCCGCCTGACTAGCGGGGGGGCCTTGGATGAGCAGTTCTTC	CASSRLTSGGALDEQFF
-	15	-	TRBV15	TRBJ2-5	TGTGCCACCAGCCAGAACTGGGGGGCCCAAGAGACCCAGTACTTC	CATSQNWGAQETQYF
TRBD1	13	-	TRBV16	TRBJ2-7	TGTGCCAGCAGAGCCGGGACAGGTTACGAGCAGTACTTC	CASRAGTGYEQYF
-	13	-	TRBV5-4	TRBJ2-3	TGTGCCAGCAGCTTGGACTTCACAGATACGCAGTATTTT	CASSLDFTDTQYF
-	14	-	TRBV10-3	TRBJ1-1	TGTGCCATCAGTGAGTCATCGGGGGAGGCTGAAGCTTTCTTT	CAISESSGEAEAFF
-	16	-	TRBV7-7	TRBJ1-6	TGTGCCAGCAGCCAGAAGGGGAGCTCCTATAATTCACCCCTCCACTTT	CASSQKGSSYNSPLHF
TRBD2	16	-	TRBV6-6	TRBJ2-1	TGTGCCAGCAGTGGACTAGCGGGGGGCTCCTACAATGAGCAGTTCTTC	CASSGLAGGSYNEQFF
-	12	once	TRBV29-1	TRBJ2-3	TGCAGCGTTGGGGGGCAAACAGATACGCAGTATTTT	CSVGGQTDTQYF
-	15	-	TRBV7-9	TRBJ2-7	TGTGCCAGCAGCCCTGCCCCGGAGGGGAACGACGAGCAGTACTTC	CASSPAPEGNDEQYF
-	14	-	TRBV19	TRBJ2-2	TGTGCCAGTAGTATAGGTAGAGGAACCGGGGAGCTGTTTTTT	CASSIGRGTGELFF
TRBD1	13	-	TRBV28	TRBJ1-1	TGTGCCAGCAGTTTAGGGACAGGGGTAAAAGCTTTCTTT	CASSLGTGVKAFF
-	15	-	TRBV11-3	TRBJ2-2	TGTGCCAGCAGCAACCAAGGGGGGAACACCGGGGAGCTGTTTTTT	CASSNQGGNTGELFF
-	14	-	TRBV7-9	TRBJ1-1	TGTGCCAGCAGCCCGCGTGGGGGTGGACCTGAAGCTTTCTTT	CASSPRGGGPEAFF
-	13	-	TRBV5-4	TRBJ1-2	TGTGCCAGCAGCCACGGGTGGGACCCTGGCTACACCTTC	CASSHGWDPGYTF
TRBD1	13	-	TRBV6-6	TRBJ1-1	TGTGCCAGCAGTTACGGGGACAGTGGGGGGGCTTTCTTT	CASSYGDSGGAFF
-	11	-	TRBV20-1	TRBJ1-2	TGCAGTGCTAGATCGGACCTTCACAACACCTTC	CSARSDLHNTF
-	15	-	TRBV19	TRBJ1-5	TGTGCCAGTAGTACCAGGGGTTTGAGCAATCAGCCCCAGCATTTT	CASSTRGLSNQPQHF
-	13	-	TRBV27	TRBJ1-5	TGTGCCAGCAGTTTAACCAGCAATCAGCCCCAGCATTTT	CASSLTSNQPQHF
TRBD1	14	-	TRBV18	TRBJ2-7	TGTGCCAGCTCACCGTCCGGGACAGGGGTCGAGCAGTACTTC	CASSPSGTGVEQYF
-	13	once	TRBV18	TRBJ2-2	TGTGCCAGCTCACCAGGGGACACCGGGGGGCTGTTTTTT	CASSPGDTGGLFF
TRBD2	15	-	TRBV2	TRBJ2-3	TGTGCCAGCCTCCCTGGCGGGGGTGGGATAGGTACGCAGTATTTT	CASLPGGGGIGTQYF
-	13	few	TRBV24-1	TRBJ2-7	TGTGCCACCAGTGTTCCGGGACGTCGCGAGCAGTACTTC	CATSVPGRREQYF
-	16	once	TRBV9	TRBJ1-2	TGTGCCAGCAGCGTAGGCGTCAGGGAAGCTAACTATGGCTACACCTTC	CASSVGVREANYGYTF
TRBD1	14	-	TRBV3-1/TRBV3-2	TRBJ1-1	TGTGCCAGCAGCCAAGACCTCTCAGGGGGCAGAGCTTTCTTT	CASSQDLSGGRAFF
-	12	-	TRBV5-6	TRBJ1-1	TGTGCCAGCAGCGGAGGTCCGGGGGAAGCTTTCTTT	CASSGGPGEAFF
-	13	-	TRBV28	TRBJ1-5	TGTGCCAGCAGTTTATCGGGCGGCCAGCCCCAGCATTTT	CASSLSGGQPQHF